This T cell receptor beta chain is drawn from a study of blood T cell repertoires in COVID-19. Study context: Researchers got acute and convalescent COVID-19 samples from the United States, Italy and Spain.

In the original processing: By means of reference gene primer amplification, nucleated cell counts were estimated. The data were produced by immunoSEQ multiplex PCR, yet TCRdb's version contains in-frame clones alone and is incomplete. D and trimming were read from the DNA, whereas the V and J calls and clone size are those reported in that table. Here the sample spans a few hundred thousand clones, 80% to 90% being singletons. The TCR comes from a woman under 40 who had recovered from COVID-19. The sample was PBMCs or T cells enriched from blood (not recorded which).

The CDR3 sequence is CASSPTNRDTEAFF. The CDR3 DNA follows: TGTGCCAGCTCACCGACAAACAGGGACACTGAAGCTTTCTTT. J is TRBJ1-1 and V is TRBV18; D might be TRBD1 (6 bases). Trimming took off 3 bases at V and 3 bases at J, with 11 bases between the two ends. This CDR3 comprises 14 residues. Germline CDR1 KGHSH, CDR2 LQKENI.